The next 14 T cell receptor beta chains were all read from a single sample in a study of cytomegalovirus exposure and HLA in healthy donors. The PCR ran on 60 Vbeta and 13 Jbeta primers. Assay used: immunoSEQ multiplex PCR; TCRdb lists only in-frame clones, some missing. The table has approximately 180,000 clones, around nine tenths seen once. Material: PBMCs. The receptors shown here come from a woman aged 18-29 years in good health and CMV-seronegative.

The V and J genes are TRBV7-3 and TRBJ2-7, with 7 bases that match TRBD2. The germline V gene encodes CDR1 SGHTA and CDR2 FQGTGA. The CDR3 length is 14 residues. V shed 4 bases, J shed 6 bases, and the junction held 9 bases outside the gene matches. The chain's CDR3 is CASSSEGGVGEQYF. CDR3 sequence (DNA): TGTGCCAGCAGCTCCGAGGGAGGGGTGGGCGAGCAGTACTTC.

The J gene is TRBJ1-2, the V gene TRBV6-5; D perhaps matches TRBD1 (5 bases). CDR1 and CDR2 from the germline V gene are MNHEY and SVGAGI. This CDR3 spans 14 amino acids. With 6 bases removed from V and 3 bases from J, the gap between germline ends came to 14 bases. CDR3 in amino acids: CASSDRGEDYGYTF. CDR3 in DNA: TGTGCCAGCAGCGACCGGGGGGAGGACTATGGCTACACCTTC.

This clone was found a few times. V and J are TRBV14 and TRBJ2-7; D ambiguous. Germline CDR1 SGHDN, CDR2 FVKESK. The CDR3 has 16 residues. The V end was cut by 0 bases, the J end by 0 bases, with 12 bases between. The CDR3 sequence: CASSQDSQAFSYEQYF. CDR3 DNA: TGTGCCAGCAGCCAAGACAGCCAGGCCTTCTCCTACGAGCAGTACTTC.

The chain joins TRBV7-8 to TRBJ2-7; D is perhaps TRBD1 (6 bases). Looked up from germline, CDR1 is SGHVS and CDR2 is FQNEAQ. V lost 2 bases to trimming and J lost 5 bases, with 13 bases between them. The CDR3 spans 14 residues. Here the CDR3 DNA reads TGTGCCAGCAGCTTAATCCAGGGGAAGAACGAGCAGTACTTC. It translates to CASSLIQGKNEQYF. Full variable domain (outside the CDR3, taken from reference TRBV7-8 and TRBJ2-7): GAGVSQSPRYKVAKRGQDVALRCDPISGHVSLFWYQQALGQGPEFLTYFQNEAQLDKSGLPSDRFFAERPEGSVSTLKIQRTQQEDSAVYLCASSLIQGKNEQYFGPGTRLTVT.

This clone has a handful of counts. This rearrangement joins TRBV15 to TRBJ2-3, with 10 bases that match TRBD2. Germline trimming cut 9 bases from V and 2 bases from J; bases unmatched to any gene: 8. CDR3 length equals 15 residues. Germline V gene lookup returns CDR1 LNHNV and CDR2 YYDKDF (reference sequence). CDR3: CATSGTSEFTDTQYF. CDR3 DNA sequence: TGTGCCACTTCGGGGACTAGCGAGTTCACAGATACGCAGTATTTT.

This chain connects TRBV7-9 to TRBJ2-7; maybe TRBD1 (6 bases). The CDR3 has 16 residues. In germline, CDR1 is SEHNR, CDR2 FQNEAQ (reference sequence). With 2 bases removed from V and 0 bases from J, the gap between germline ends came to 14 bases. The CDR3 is CASSLTDSKSSYEQYF. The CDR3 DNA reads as TGTGCCAGCAGCTTAACGGACAGTAAAAGCTCCTACGAGCAGTACTTC.

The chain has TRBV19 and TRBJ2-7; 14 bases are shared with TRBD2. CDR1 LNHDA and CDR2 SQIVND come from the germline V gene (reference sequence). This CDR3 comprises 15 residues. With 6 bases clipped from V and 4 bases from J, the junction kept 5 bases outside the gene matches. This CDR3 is CASRGWTSGRYEQYF. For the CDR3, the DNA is TGTGCCAGTAGGGGCTGGACTAGCGGGAGGTACGAGCAGTACTTC.

CDR3 residues: CASSSNSGDGEQFF. CDR3 DNA: TGTGCCAGCAGTTCAAATAGCGGGGACGGTGAGCAGTTCTTC. This chain connects TRBV27 to TRBJ2-1, with 8 nucleotides matching TRBD2. J lost 9 bases, V lost 4 bases, and 8 bases had no gene match. This CDR3 comprises 14 residues. Germline assignment: CDR1 MNHEY and CDR2 SMNVEV (reference sequence).

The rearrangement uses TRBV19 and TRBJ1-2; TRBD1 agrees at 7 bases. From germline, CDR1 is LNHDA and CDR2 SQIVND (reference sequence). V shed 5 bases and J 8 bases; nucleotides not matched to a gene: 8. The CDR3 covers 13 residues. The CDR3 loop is CASSSRGAYGYTF. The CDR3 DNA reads TGTGCCAGTAGTTCCAGGGGGGCGTACGGCTACACCTTC.

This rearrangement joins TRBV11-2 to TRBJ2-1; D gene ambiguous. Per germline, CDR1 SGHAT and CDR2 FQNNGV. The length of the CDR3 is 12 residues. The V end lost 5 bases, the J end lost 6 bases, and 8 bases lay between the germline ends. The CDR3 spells CASSQKINEQFF. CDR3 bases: TGTGCCAGCAGCCAGAAGATCAATGAGCAGTTCTTC.

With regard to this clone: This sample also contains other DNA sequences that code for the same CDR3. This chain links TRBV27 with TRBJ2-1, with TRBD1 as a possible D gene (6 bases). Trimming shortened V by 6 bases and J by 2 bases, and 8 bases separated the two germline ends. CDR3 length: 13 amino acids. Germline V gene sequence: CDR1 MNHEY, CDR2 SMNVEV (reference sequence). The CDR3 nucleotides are TGTGCCAGCAGCCGGGACACCTACAATGAGCAGTTCTTC. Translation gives CASSRDTYNEQFF.

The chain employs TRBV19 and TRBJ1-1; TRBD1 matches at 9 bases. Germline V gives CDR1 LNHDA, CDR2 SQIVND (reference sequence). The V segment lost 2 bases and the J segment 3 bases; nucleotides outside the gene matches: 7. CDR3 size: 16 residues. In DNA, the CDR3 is TGTGCCAGTAGTATATCCCGGACAGGGGAGGACACTGAAGCTTTCTTT. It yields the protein CASSISRTGEDTEAFF.

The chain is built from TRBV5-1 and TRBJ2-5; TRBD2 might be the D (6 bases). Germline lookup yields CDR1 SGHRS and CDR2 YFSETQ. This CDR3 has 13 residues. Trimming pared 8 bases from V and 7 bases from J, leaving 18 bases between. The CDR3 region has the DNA TGCGCCAGTGAGCCGGGGGACGCGGGGACCCAGTACTTC. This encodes CASEPGDAGTQYF.

The CDR3 protein is CASTTGQGRSAGELFF. The CDR3 DNA reads TGTGCCAGCACCACAGGACAGGGAAGGTCGGCCGGGGAGCTGTTTTTT. The chain employs TRBV27 and TRBJ2-2; 8 bases map to TRBD1. The CDR3 is 16 amino acids. J gave up 6 bases and V 7 bases, and 13 bases lay outside the gene matches. Germline CDR1 MNHEY, CDR2 SMNVEV (reference sequence).